Listed here are 20 T cell receptor beta chains from one sample, sequenced in a study of radiotherapy plus CTLA-4 blockade in lung cancer. Clones were sequenced by immunoSEQ multiplex PCR, and TCRdb holds only the in-frame ones, with some missing. The sample holds 95,000 to 150,000 clones; approximately 90% are singletons and the top ten take roughly 6.9%. The specimen comprised peripheral blood, sampled from a patient treated with radiotherapy plus ipilimumab. The source of these receptors is a human donor with non-small cell lung cancer that progressed on radiotherapy plus ipilimumab.

This clone was seen only once. This chain uses TRBV29-1 with TRBJ2-1, with 8 bases matching TRBD2. Per germline, CDR1 SQVTM and CDR2 ANQGSEA. CDR3 length equals 12 residues. J was trimmed by 14 bases and V by 1 base; bases with no gene match: 7. The CDR3 region is CSVEGGLGLEFF. The CDR3 bases are TGCAGCGTTGAAGGGGGACTAGGGTTAGAGTTCTTC.

The chain is built from TRBV30 and TRBJ1-4; D possibly corresponds to TRBD1 (6 bases). V lost 3 bases and J lost 11, with 22 bases in between. This CDR3 region has 15 residues. Germline assignment: CDR1 GTSNPN and CDR2 SVGIG (reference sequence). CDR3 region: CAWRLTGTPSGKLFF. CDR3 in DNA: TGTGCCTGGAGATTGACCGGGACACCGTCCGGCAAACTGTTTTTT.

The chain links TRBV6-1 to TRBJ1-1; weak D call: TRBD1 (5 bases). V lost 1 base, J lost 0 bases, and 6 bases lay in between. From germline, CDR1 is MNHNS and CDR2 SASEGT. This CDR3 is 14 amino acids long. The chain's CDR3 is CASSEGGVNTEAFF. CDR3 DNA sequence: TGTGCCAGCAGTGAAGGGGGGGTGAACACTGAAGCTTTCTTT.

The chain is built from TRBV7-6 and TRBJ2-2, with 13 bases fitting TRBD2. The CDR3 totals 20 residues. CDR1 SGHVS and CDR2 FNYEAQ come from the germline V gene. V lost 5 bases to trimming and J lost 4 bases; unmatched junction nucleotides: 16. In DNA, the CDR3 is TGTGCCAGCAGCCCTGGGACTAGCGGGACGGGCCCCGCTTTCACCGGGGAGCTGTTTTTT. Translating it yields CASSPGTSGTGPAFTGELFF. The variable domain in full, with the rest retrieved from reference TRBV7-6 and TRBJ2-2, is GAGVSQSPRYKVTKRGQDVALRCDPISGHVSLYWYRQALGQGPEFLTYFNYEAQQDKSGLPNDRFSAERPEGSISTLTIQRTEQRDSAMYRCASSPGTSGTGPAFTGELFFGEGSRLTVL.

CDR3 DNA: TGTGCCAGCAGTGCCCGGGAGGGCCGACACAATGAGCAGTTCTTC. It encodes CASSAREGRHNEQFF. V usage is TRBV6-1 and J usage is TRBJ2-1; 8 bases align to TRBD2. From germline, CDR1 is MNHNS and CDR2 SASEGT. The CDR3 runs to 15 residues. The V and J ends lost 4 bases and 5 bases, in that order; junction bases with no gene match: 7.

The J gene is TRBJ1-4, the V gene TRBV10-1; tentative D call: TRBD1 (6 bases). V shed 6 bases and J shed 7 bases, with 21 bases lying between them. The CDR3 has 16 amino acids. Looked up from germline, CDR1 is WNHNN and CDR2 is SYGVQD (reference sequence). CDR3 loop: CASRDGMPRGGEKLFF. In DNA, the CDR3 is TGCGCCAGCAGAGACGGGATGCCCAGAGGGGGTGAAAAACTGTTTTTT.

This clone was counted once. The CDR3 here is CASGLVWGQGRRDSGNTIYF. The CDR3 nucleotides are TGTGCTAGTGGTTTGGTATGGGGACAGGGAAGGCGTGACTCTGGAAACACCATATATTTT. The rearrangement uses TRBV12-5 and TRBJ1-3; 9 nucleotides match TRBD1. V shed 0 bases and J 0 bases; nucleotides not matched to a gene: 12. The CDR3 covers 20 residues. Germline V gene lookup returns CDR1 LGHNT and CDR2 FRNRAP.

V gene TRBV29-1 combines with J gene TRBJ2-3, with TRBD2 matching 11 bases. V shed 8 bases and J 2 bases; nucleotides not matched to a gene: 6. Germline CDR1 is SQVTM and CDR2 is ANQGSEA. This CDR3 comprises 14 residues. Here the CDR3 DNA reads TGCAGCTCCTTGACTAGCGGGAACACAGATACGCAGTATTTT. Amino acid sequence: CSSLTSGNTDTQYF.

A single count supports this clone. This chain uses TRBV11-3 with TRBJ2-1; TRBD1 aligns across 7 bases. With 4 bases clipped from V and 10 bases from J, the junction kept 4 bases outside the gene matches. The CDR3 extends over 12 amino acids. CDR1 and CDR2 (germline): SGHNT, YENEEA. The CDR3 DNA follows: TGTGCCAGCAGCTCAAAGGGACAGGAGCAGTTCTTC. Encoded protein: CASSSKGQEQFF. Full variable domain (outside the CDR3, taken from reference TRBV11-3 and TRBJ2-1): EAGVVQSPRYKIIEKKQPVAFWCNPISGHNTLYWYLQNLGQGPELLIRYENEEAVDDSQLPKDRFSAERLKGVDSTLKIQPAELGDSAVYLCASSSKGQEQFFGPGTRLTVL.

This clone was counted between two and nine times. The genes are TRBV18 and TRBJ1-1; D gene ambiguous. The CDR3 loop spans 13 amino acids. Germline V lookup: CDR1 KGHSH, CDR2 LQKENI. V was shortened by 1 base and J by 8 bases, with 11 bases between the two germline ends. The CDR3 reads CASSPRDFLEAFF. CDR3 bases: TGTGCCAGCTCACCACGTGACTTCTTGGAAGCTTTCTTT.

The J gene is TRBJ2-1, the V gene TRBV6-5, with D possibly being TRBD2 (6 bases). Germline V gene data show CDR1 as MNHEY and CDR2 as SVGAGI. The germline V and J ends were trimmed by 5 bases and 2 bases, with 13 bases remaining between them. The CDR3 totals 15 residues. CDR3 sequence (DNA): TGTGCCAGCAGTCCCATGGAGGGCCCCTACAATGAGCAGTTCTTC. The encoded protein is CASSPMEGPYNEQFF.

The rearrangement joins TRBV4-2 to TRBJ1-2; TRBD1 is a possible D gene (6 bases). V was pared by 4 bases and J by 7 bases, with 19 bases between. CDR1 and CDR2 from the germline V gene are LGHNA and YNFKEQ. The CDR3 contains 15 residues. CDR3 amino acids: CASSPPGAGAGGYTF. The CDR3 DNA sequence: TGTGCCAGCAGCCCCCCAGGGGCAGGGGCAGGTGGCTACACCTTC.

The chain recombines TRBV18 with TRBJ2-7, with D possibly being TRBD1 (6 bases). The germline V gene encodes CDR1 KGHSH and CDR2 LQKENI. The ends were cut back, 3 bases at V and 5 bases at J, with 17 bases in the middle. The CDR3 runs 15 residues. The CDR3 nucleotides are TGTGCCAGCTCACCGTCAGGGGCCACGGGTCACGAGCAGTACTTC. It is translated as CASSPSGATGHEQYF.

This clone was counted once. The V and J genes are TRBV2 and TRBJ1-2, with D unclear. The V and J ends lost 6 bases and 4 bases respectively, with 12 bases between them. This CDR3 has 13 residues. Germline-derived CDR1 and CDR2 are SNHLY and FYNNEI. The CDR3 DNA follows: TGTGCCAGCAGCGAGAGTAACGGCTATGGCTACACCTTC. Translated: CASSESNGYGYTF.

The V call is TRBV6-5, the J call TRBJ2-5; D remains unclear. Germline CDR1 MNHEY, CDR2 SVGAGI. The CDR3 is made up of 15 amino acids. V was trimmed by 0 bases and J by 4 bases, leaving 12 bases between them. This CDR3 reads CASSYSTPRVETQYF. The CDR3 coding sequence is TGTGCCAGCAGTTACTCGACTCCTAGGGTAGAGACCCAGTACTTC.

In its sample, this clone ranks as medium-sized. V and J are TRBV18 and TRBJ2-5; D not resolved. The CDR3 contains 11 residues. CDR1 KGHSH and CDR2 LQKENI come from the germline V gene. Trimming shortened V by 2 bases and J by 6 bases, and 4 bases separated the two germline ends. The CDR3: CASSPAKTQYF. The DNA for the CDR3 is TGTGCCAGCTCACCAGCAAAGACCCAGTACTTC.

The chain employs TRBV18 and TRBJ1-1; 8 nucleotides agree with TRBD1. V lost 3 bases and J lost 8; bases outside the gene matches: 11. CDR1 and CDR2 (germline): KGHSH, LQKENI. The CDR3 consists of 15 residues. The CDR3 spells CASSPVTGGGHEAFF. DNA of the CDR3: TGTGCCAGCTCACCGGTCACAGGGGGTGGCCACGAAGCTTTCTTT.

The genes are TRBV4-2 and TRBJ2-5; no definite D call. The tail of the sequence fits TRBJ2-7 better, so the J call may be wrong. CDR1 and CDR2 (germline): LGHNA, YNFKEQ. The CDR3 sequence is 13 residues long. The CDR3 protein is CASSQEVGYEQYF. CDR3 bases: TGTGCCAGCAGCCAAGAAGTAGGGTACGAGCAGTACTTC.

This chain uses TRBV6-5 with TRBJ2-7; D gene unclear. V lost 7 bases to trimming and J lost 1 base, with 14 bases between them. The CDR3 length is 14 residues. From germline, CDR1 is MNHEY and CDR2 SVGAGI. CDR3 coding DNA: TGTGCCAGCACTTTCTCGGGTGGATCCTACGAGCAGTACTTC. This gives the protein CASTFSGGSYEQYF.

This chain joins TRBV9 and TRBJ1-1; TRBD1 might be the D (6 bases). The CDR3 spans 13 residues. The V end was cut by 1 base, the J end by 6 bases, with 10 bases between. CDR1 and CDR2 (germline): SGDLS, YYNGEE. The CDR3 loop is CASSVREGAEAFF. The CDR3 DNA reads as TGTGCCAGCAGCGTAAGGGAGGGGGCTGAAGCTTTCTTT.